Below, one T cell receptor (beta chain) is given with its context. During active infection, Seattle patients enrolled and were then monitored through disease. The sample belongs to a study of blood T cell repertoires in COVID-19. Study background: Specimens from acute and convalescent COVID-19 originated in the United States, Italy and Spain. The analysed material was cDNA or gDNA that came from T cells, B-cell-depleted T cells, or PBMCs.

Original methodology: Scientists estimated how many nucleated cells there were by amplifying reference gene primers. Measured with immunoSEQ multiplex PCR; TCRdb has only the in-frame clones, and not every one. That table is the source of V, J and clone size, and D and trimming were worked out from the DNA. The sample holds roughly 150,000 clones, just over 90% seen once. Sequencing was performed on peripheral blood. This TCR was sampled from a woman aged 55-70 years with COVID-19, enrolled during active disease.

DNA of the CDR3: TGTGCCAGCAGCTTACTGGCCCATAGCACAGATACGCAGTATTTT. Translating it yields CASSLLAHSTDTQYF. The chain is built from TRBV11-2 and TRBJ2-3; the D is unclear. The CDR3 totals 15 residues. Germline lookup yields CDR1 SGHAT and CDR2 FQNNGV. The ends were cut back, 2 bases at V and 0 bases at J, with 9 bases in the middle. Full variable domain (missing parts from reference TRBV11-2 and TRBJ2-3): EAGVAQSPRYKIIEKRQSVAFWCNPISGHATLYWYQQILGQGPKLLIQFQNNGVVDDSQLPKDRFSAERLKGVDSTLKIQPAKLEDSAVYLCASSLLAHSTDTQYFGPGTRLTVL.